These T cell receptor beta chains were read from a single sample in a study of blood T cell repertoires in COVID-19. The repertoire was sequenced with immunoSEQ multiplex PCR; TCRdb's copy has only in-frame clones and lacks some. The sample lists roughly 700,000 clones; approximately 90% were seen once. Material: peripheral blood. All receptors come from a young woman with acute or convalescent COVID-19. Both conserved end residues are part of each CDR3. Not every row has a clone size; where given, it reads once, few, many or a size class.

v_call	j_call	clone_size	cdr3_aa
TRBV30	TRBJ1-1	NA	CAWVEYQLNTEAFF
TRBV6-5	TRBJ1-4	NA	CASSYSKGEFNEKLFF
TRBV6-6	TRBJ2-3	NA	CASSRAGALTSTSTDTQYF
TRBV3-1/TRBV3-2	TRBJ2-1	NA	CASAQGGEQFF
TRBV9	TRBJ1-4	NA	CASSLSGGGEKLFF
TRBV28	TRBJ1-2	NA	CASSSRTGRGYTF
TRBV5-1	TRBJ1-1	NA	CASSLAGEAFF
TRBV10-2	TRBJ2-2	NA	CASSDYSGGAGELFF
TRBV9	TRBJ2-3	NA	CASSVQGGPSGGLTDTQYF
TRBV7-9	TRBJ2-3	NA	CASSLGQGPDTQYF
TRBV5-6	TRBJ2-7	NA	CASSLEASGGLIYEQYF
TRBV15	TRBJ1-5	NA	CATSTQGQGSNQPQHF
TRBV9	TRBJ1-5	NA	CASSPGLNQPQHF
TRBV7-2	TRBJ2-1	NA	CASRFSGGPYNEQFF
TRBV6-5	TRBJ1-1	NA	CASTRVGNTEAFF
TRBV5-1	TRBJ1-3	NA	CASSPGQSSGNTIYF
TRBV27	TRBJ1-1	once	CASHLRGFGDTEAFF
TRBV18	TRBJ2-7	NA	CASSPPGGYEQYF
TRBV24-1	TRBJ1-2	NA	CATSDTRTANGYTF
TRBV15	TRBJ1-2	NA	CATRHPQGVNGYTF
TRBV6-5	TRBJ1-4	NA	CASTGQGNEKLFF
TRBV2	TRBJ2-1	NA	CASSVAGGYNEQFF
TRBV4-1	TRBJ1-2	once	CASSQESAAGYGYTF
TRBV4-1	TRBJ1-1	once	CASSQDSWGVFYEAFF
TRBV4-3	TRBJ2-7	NA	CASSQQTGSGEQYF
TRBV4-3	TRBJ2-2	NA	CASSPLAGALNTGELFF
TRBV9	TRBJ2-7	NA	CASSPRGTSGTYEQYF
TRBV6-5	TRBJ2-7	NA	CASTLGAEQYF
TRBV2	TRBJ2-3	NA	CAVLPSGRTDTQYF
TRBV12-3/TRBV12-4	TRBJ2-7	NA	CASRGVHEQYF
TRBV12-5	TRBJ1-4	NA	CASGSPGKGIEKLFF
TRBV11-3	TRBJ2-3	NA	CASSLGVQGLSTDTQYF
TRBV6-6	TRBJ2-3	NA	CASSNLGLAGGGQYF
TRBV7-3	TRBJ1-1	NA	CASSPRPGQGAEAFF
TRBV6-5	TRBJ1-1	NA	CASSHRFEAFF
TRBV7-9	TRBJ2-7	few	CASSSPLRDRDSYEQYF
TRBV2	TRBJ2-7	NA	CASSEWAEQYF
TRBV24-1	TRBJ1-5	NA	CATSDPRHGSDQPQHF
TRBV6-5	TRBJ1-5	NA	CASTGGHTRNQPQHF
TRBV19	TRBJ2-3	NA	CASSTGTGVHTQYF
TRBV19	TRBJ1-2	NA	CASSTQGLGYGYTF
TRBV27	TRBJ1-6	NA	CASSLGQGLPLHF
TRBV5-1	TRBJ2-1	NA	CASSFGLGQFF
TRBV7-2	TRBJ1-5	NA	CANSFQKTADQPQHF
TRBV18	TRBJ1-6	NA	CASSPGTVNSPLHF
TRBV4-1	TRBJ1-2	NA	CASSQGLGYTF
TRBV7-2	TRBJ2-3	NA	CASSTKGGGGLADTQYF
TRBV29-1	TRBJ2-2	once	CSAGRDRGLTGELFF
TRBV6-4	TRBJ2-7	once	CASQTGPTYEQYF
TRBV30	TRBJ1-2	NA	CAWSRLDGYTF
TRBV4-1	TRBJ1-5	NA	CASSQPGIIGNQPQHF